Listed below are T cell receptor beta chains from one sample, sequenced in a study of patients and donors after allogeneic stem cell transplantation. Via MiXCR, TCRdb re-called the RT-PCR reads, giving one row per CDR3 protein. The sample contains 150,000 to 200,000 distinct CDR3 sequences, around 41% of which appear only once. Sample: blood, either unsorted or a sorted T cell fraction (not recorded which). The receptors stem from a human donor who was either an allogeneic HSCT recipient or a stem cell or donor lymphocyte infusion donor (not recorded which). It is not recorded whose cells these are; they may come from a transplant donor. Each CDR3 is given with its conserved first and last residue. Fields, in order: V gene, CDR3 protein.

V: TRBV6-6; CDR3: CASTSGETGSYEQYF
V: TRBV27; CDR3: CASSSPLARETQYF
V: TRBV4-1; CDR3: CASSPFPGTTIYGYTF
V: TRBV20-1; CDR3: CSAPGGSSSNQPQHF
V: TRBV7-9; CDR3: CASSSAAFTGELFF
V: TRBV12-3/TRBV12-4; CDR3: CASSLGGAEQFF
V: TRBV7-2; CDR3: CASSLVLGQYNEQFF
V: TRBV7-2; CDR3: CASSPQGIPEAFF
V: TRBV12-3/TRBV12-4; CDR3: CASSQGQRTISGNTIYF
V: TRBV20-1; CDR3: CSPAGTLYNEQFF
V: TRBV20-1; CDR3: CSARDYAGGTEAFF
V: TRBV18; CDR3: CASSPRDYPYEQYF
V: TRBV11-3; CDR3: CASSYIQGTEAFF
V: TRBV2; CDR3: CAILRQGANEKLFF
V: TRBV2; CDR3: CASSEEGGQSNEKLFF
V: TRBV27; CDR3: CASSLSWAGGVTQYF
V: TRBV25-1; CDR3: CASSDTGANVLTF
V: TRBV5-1; CDR3: CASGESTDTQYF
V: TRBV19; CDR3: CASSFLLGGGSNEKLFF
V: TRBV2; CDR3: CASSDTGTTGNEQFF
V: TRBV19; CDR3: CASSIVRWGTEAFF
V: TRBV6-2/TRBV6-3; CDR3: CASRSDRQGAEAFF
V: TRBV28; CDR3: CASSLRDRNTGELFF
V: TRBV12-3/TRBV12-4; CDR3: CASSSQREIYNEQFF
V: TRBV7-2; CDR3: CASSLRDPGTEYEKLFF
V: TRBV27; CDR3: CASSSSGTGIYGYTF
V: TRBV7-9; CDR3: CASSPPGPRAYEQYF
V: TRBV11-2; CDR3: CASSLATTDTQYF
V: TRBV18; CDR3: CASSPAGTGTTGELFF
V: TRBV29-1; CDR3: CSVDRGHTEAFF
V: TRBV28; CDR3: CASRAGTSGSGGDTQYF
V: TRBV7-2; CDR3: CASSYLPTEAFF
V: TRBV7-6; CDR3: CASSASRSSATGELFF
V: TRBV5-1; CDR3: CASSLIREASTDTQYF
V: TRBV5-5; CDR3: CASSLTDGYGYTF
V: TRBV12-3/TRBV12-4; CDR3: CAISKGLAGGNEQFF
V: TRBV19; CDR3: CASSIAGQGAYSNQPQHF
V: TRBV21-1; CDR3: CASSKVPRRPWNEKLFF
V: TRBV12-3/TRBV12-4; CDR3: CASSLGRASYEQYF
V: TRBV6-5; CDR3: CASTRTSSYNEQFF
V: TRBV24-1; CDR3: CATEPGQGAGDTQYF
V: TRBV3-1; CDR3: CASSQRGSSYNEQFF
V: TRBV2; CDR3: CASDGSGHDSADIQYF
V: TRBV29-1; CDR3: CSVARLTTELMNTEAFF
V: TRBV7-3; CDR3: CASSPAPRIGGRTDTQYF
V: TRBV24-1; CDR3: CATSDPSGGDYHYNEQFF
V: TRBV5-1; CDR3: CASSLVASGMSEQFF
V: TRBV7-3; CDR3: CASSKLGRGLAIYNEQFF
V: TRBV14; CDR3: CASSQVPSTPGEQYF
V: TRBV19; CDR3: CASSIVWDSARSTNEKLFF
V: TRBV7-9; CDR3: CASSVRGEGDTQYF
V: TRBV4-2; CDR3: CASSQDPRRTETQYF
V: TRBV5-1; CDR3: CASSLADSPLHF
V: TRBV28; CDR3: CATGIPGTNEKLFF